Here is one T cell receptor beta chain with its context. Its cognate antigen is unknown. This specimen comes from a study of cytomegalovirus exposure and HLA in healthy donors. Study-wide points: Presence/absence analyses assumed roughly uniform sequencing depth across donors, which may not hold.

The PCR contained 60 Vbeta and 13 Jbeta primers. Assay: immunoSEQ multiplex PCR; the TCRdb copy retains only in-frame clones and omits some. The table includes tens of thousands of clones, around 72% detected once. V shed 2 bases, J shed 0 bases, and the junction held 1 base outside the gene matches. This CDR3 has 15 residues. CDR1 and CDR2 (germline): KGHSH, LQKENI. The V gene is TRBV18, the J gene TRBJ1-1; 9 nucleotides match TRBD1. The sample comprised PBMCs. The sequence came from a woman aged 40 to 49 in good health and CMV-seropositive. The CDR3 here is CASSPGDRVNTEAFF. The CDR3 nucleotides read TGTGCCAGCTCACCAGGGGACAGGGTGAACACTGAAGCTTTCTTT. Variable domain in full (rest from reference TRBV18 and TRBJ1-1): NAGVMQNPRHLVRRRGQEARLRCSPMKGHSHVYWYRQLPEEGLKFMVYLQKENIIDESGMPKERFSAEFPKEGPSILRIQQVVRGDSAAYFCASSPGDRVNTEAFFGQGTRLTVV.